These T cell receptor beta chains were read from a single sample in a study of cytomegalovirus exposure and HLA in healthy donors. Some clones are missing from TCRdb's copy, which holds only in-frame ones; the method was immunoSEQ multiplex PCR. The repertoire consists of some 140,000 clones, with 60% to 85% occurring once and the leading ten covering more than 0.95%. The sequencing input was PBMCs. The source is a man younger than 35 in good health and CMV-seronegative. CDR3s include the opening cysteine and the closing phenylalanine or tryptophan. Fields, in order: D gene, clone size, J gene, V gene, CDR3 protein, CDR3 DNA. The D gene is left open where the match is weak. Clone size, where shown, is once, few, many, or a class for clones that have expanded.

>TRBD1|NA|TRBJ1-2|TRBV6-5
CASSYSRGSYGYTF
TGTGCCAGCAGTTACTCCAGGGGGTCATATGGCTACACCTTC
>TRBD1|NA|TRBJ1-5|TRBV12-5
CASGLDRGRNQPQHF
TGTGCTAGTGGTTTGGACAGGGGGCGCAATCAGCCCCAGCATTTT
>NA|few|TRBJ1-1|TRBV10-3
CATEGGVNTEAFF
TGTGCCACCGAAGGGGGGGTGAACACTGAAGCTTTCTTT
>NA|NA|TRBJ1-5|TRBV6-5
CARVTESNQPQHF
TGTGCCAGGGTGACGGAGAGCAATCAGCCCCAGCATTTT
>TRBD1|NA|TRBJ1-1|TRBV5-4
CASSSDRGTEAFF
TGTGCCAGCAGCTCGGACAGGGGAACTGAAGCTTTCTTT
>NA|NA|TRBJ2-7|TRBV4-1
CASSQVGGQRTFYEQYF
TGCGCCAGCAGCCAAGTGGGGGGACAGAGGACTTTCTACGAGCAGTACTTC
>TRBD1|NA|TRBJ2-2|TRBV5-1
CASSRDSNTGELFF
TGCGCCAGCAGCAGGGACAGCAACACCGGGGAGCTGTTTTTT
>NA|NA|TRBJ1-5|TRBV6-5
CASSIAIGQPQHF
TGTGCCAGCAGCATTGCCATCGGTCAGCCCCAGCATTTT
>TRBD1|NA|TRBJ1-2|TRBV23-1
CASSHLWDSINYGYTF
TGCGCCAGCAGTCACCTTTGGGACAGTATTAACTATGGCTACACCTTC
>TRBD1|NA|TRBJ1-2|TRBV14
CASSQVGQGARSYGYTF
TGTGCCAGCAGCCAAGTCGGGCAGGGGGCGCGAAGCTATGGCTACACCTTC
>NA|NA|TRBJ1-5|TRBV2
CASTVLERNQPQHF
TGTGCCAGCACGGTCCTGGAGCGCAATCAGCCCCAGCATTTT
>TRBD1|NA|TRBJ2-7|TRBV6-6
CATGDSSYEQYF
TGTGCCACCGGGGACAGCTCCTACGAGCAGTACTTC
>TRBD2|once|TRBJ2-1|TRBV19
CASSVGLAVTYNEQFF
TGTGCCAGTAGTGTGGGACTAGCGGTGACCTACAATGAGCAGTTCTTC
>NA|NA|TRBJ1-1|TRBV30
CAWSVRGEGEAFF
TGTGCCTGGAGTGTTAGGGGGGAGGGGGAAGCTTTCTTT
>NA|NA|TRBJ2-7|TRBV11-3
CASSLGGDTSYEQYF
TGTGCCAGCAGCTTAGGTGGGGACACTTCCTACGAGCAGTACTTC
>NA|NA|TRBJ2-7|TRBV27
CASRKTEPYEQYF
TGTGCCAGCAGGAAGACAGAACCCTACGAGCAGTACTTC
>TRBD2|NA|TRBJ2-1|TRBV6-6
CASRRLAGWENEQFF
TGTGCCAGCAGACGACTAGCGGGGTGGGAAAATGAGCAGTTCTTC
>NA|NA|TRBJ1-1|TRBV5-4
CASSEPGHLNTEAFF
TGTGCCAGCAGCGAACCGGGACACCTTAACACTGAAGCTTTCTTT
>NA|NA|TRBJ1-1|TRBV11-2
CASSSLPRGPNTEAFF
TGTGCCAGCAGCTCCCTTCCTAGGGGCCCGAACACTGAAGCTTTCTTT
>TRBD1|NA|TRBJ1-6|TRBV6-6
CASSSGGRVGSPLHF
TGTGCCAGCAGTTCAGGGGGACGGGTCGGGTCACCCCTCCACTTT
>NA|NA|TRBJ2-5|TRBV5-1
CASSLRDTFQETQYF
TGCGCCAGCAGTCTCCGCGACACCTTTCAAGAGACCCAGTACTTC
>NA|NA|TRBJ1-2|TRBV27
CASSLSPRTAYANGYTF
TGTGCCAGCAGTTTATCGCCGCGGACAGCCTACGCTAATGGCTACACCTTC
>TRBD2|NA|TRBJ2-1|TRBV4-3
CASSQDVLAGVMGQFF
TGCGCCAGCAGCCAAGATGTACTAGCGGGGGTAATGGGGCAGTTCTTC
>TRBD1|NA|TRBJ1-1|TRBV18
CASSKKKAGGVGNTEAFF
TGTGCCAGCTCCAAAAAGAAGGCAGGGGGCGTCGGTAACACTGAAGCTTTCTTT
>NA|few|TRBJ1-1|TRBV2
CASPGGRDTEAFF
TGTGCCAGCCCTGGAGGGAGGGACACTGAAGCTTTCTTT
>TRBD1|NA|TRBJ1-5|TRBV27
CASKILGTGLHQPQHF
TGTGCCAGCAAGATTCTCGGGACAGGGCTCCATCAGCCCCAGCATTTT
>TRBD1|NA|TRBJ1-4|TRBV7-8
CASSSTGTGVGWAGKLFF
TGTGCCAGCAGCTCTACCGGGACAGGGGTGGGGTGGGCTGGAAAGCTGTTTTTT
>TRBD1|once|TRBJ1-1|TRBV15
CATQNPGDSEAFF
TGTGCCACCCAGAATCCGGGGGACAGTGAAGCTTTCTTT
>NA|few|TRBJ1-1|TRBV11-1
CASQTGQLNTEAFF
TGTGCCAGTCAGACAGGACAGCTAAACACTGAAGCTTTCTTT
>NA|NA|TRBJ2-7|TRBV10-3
CAISADSSYEQYF
TGTGCCATCTCGGCGGATAGCTCCTACGAGCAGTACTTC
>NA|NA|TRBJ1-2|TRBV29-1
CSVEGQDYGYTF
TGCAGCGTTGAGGGTCAGGACTATGGCTACACCTTC
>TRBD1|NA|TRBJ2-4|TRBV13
CASSPGTGGNIQYF
TGTGCCAGCAGCCCAGGGACAGGGGGAAACATTCAGTACTTC
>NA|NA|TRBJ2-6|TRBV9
CASSARAFDSSSGANVLTF
TGTGCCAGCAGCGCCAGAGCTTTTGACAGCAGCTCTGGGGCCAACGTCCTGACTTTC
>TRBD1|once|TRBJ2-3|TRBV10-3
CAISPGTGFTDTQYF
TGTGCCATCAGCCCCGGGACAGGGTTCACAGATACGCAGTATTTT
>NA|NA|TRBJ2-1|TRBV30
CAWSRALYRDVYNEQFF
TGTGCCTGGAGTCGGGCCCTATACAGGGATGTCTACAATGAGCAGTTCTTC
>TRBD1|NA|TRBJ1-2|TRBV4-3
CASSQAPFLTGGVYGYTF
TGCGCCAGCAGCCAAGCCCCTTTCCTGACAGGGGGGGTCTATGGCTACACCTTC
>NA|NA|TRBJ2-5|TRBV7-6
CASSRGETQYF
TGTGCCAGCAGCCGCGGAGAGACCCAGTACTTC
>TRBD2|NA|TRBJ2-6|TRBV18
CASSPPGRAGANVLTF
TGTGCCAGCTCACCACCGGGGAGGGCTGGGGCCAACGTCCTGACTTTC
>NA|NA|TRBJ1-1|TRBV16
CASSVTGSNTEAFF
TGTGCCAGCAGCGTAACAGGGTCGAACACTGAAGCTTTCTTT
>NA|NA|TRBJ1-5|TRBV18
CASSRLESQPQHF
TGTGCCAGCTCACGACTTGAGAGTCAGCCCCAGCATTTT
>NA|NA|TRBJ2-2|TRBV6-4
CASSDSGDTGELFF
TGTGCCAGCAGTGACTCAGGAGACACCGGGGAGCTGTTTTTT
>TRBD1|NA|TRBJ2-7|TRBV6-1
CASSAPWGTQGAAYEQYF
TGTGCCAGCAGTGCCCCCTGGGGAACACAGGGGGCGGCTTACGAGCAGTACTTC
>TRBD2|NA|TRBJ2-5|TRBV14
CASSPGLAGGQETQYF
TGTGCCAGCAGCCCCGGACTAGCGGGGGGGCAAGAGACCCAGTACTTC
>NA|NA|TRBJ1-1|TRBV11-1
CASSPTTIYRDPEAFF
TGTGCCAGCAGCCCAACAACGATTTACAGGGATCCTGAAGCTTTCTTT
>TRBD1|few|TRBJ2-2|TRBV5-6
CASSSGQANTGELFF
TGTGCCAGCAGTTCGGGACAGGCTAACACCGGGGAGCTGTTTTTT
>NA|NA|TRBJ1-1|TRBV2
CASGLSAEAFF
TGTGCCAGCGGTCTGTCGGCTGAAGCTTTCTTT
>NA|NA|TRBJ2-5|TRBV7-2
CASSLAGADQETQYF
TGTGCCAGCAGCTTGGCGGGGGCAGACCAAGAGACCCAGTACTTC
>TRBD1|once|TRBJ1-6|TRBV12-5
CASGLKTTGDWGRADSPLHF
TGTGCTAGTGGTTTGAAGACGACAGGGGATTGGGGCCGGGCGGATTCACCCCTCCACTTT
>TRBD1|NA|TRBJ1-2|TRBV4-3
CASSQLDRAGGYTF
TGCGCCAGCAGCCAACTCGACAGGGCCGGAGGCTACACCTTC
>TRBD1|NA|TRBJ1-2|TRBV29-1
CSVDTPGDRRYYGYTF
TGCAGCGTTGATACACCCGGGGACAGAAGGTACTATGGCTACACCTTC